The entry that follows covers one T cell receptor (beta chain) sequence. Sample time point: pretreatment peripheral blood. The CDR3 is 13 amino acids. Unmatched junction bases numbered 4, after V lost 2 bases and J lost 7 bases. Germline V CDR1 and CDR2: SGHAT, FQNNGV. PCRs were each spiked with synthetic TCR analog templates. Clones were read by immunoSEQ multiplex PCR, and TCRdb kept only the in-frame ones, dropping some. The sample has tens of thousands of clones; over 80% are singletons. This sample was included in a study of PD-L1 blockade in urothelial cancer. About the research overall: The patients' atezolizumab therapy, 1,200 mg intravenously every 3 weeks, started around 2014. Blood analysis took place 3 weeks (second dose) and 6 weeks after treatment start.

J is TRBJ1-1 and V is TRBV11-2, with TRBD1 matching over 7 bases. The TCR comes from a woman in her 70s with urothelial cancer. The input for sequencing was PBMCs, taken around atezolizumab (anti-PD-L1) treatment. The CDR3 region is CASSLRGDSEAFF. In DNA form, the CDR3 reads TGTGCCAGCAGCTTAAGGGGGGACAGTGAAGCTTTCTTT.